This record looks at one T cell receptor beta chain sequence and its context. The antigen this receptor binds is unknown. Nothing much larger sits one base from this clone, and base qualities are not available. In the germline V gene, CDR1 corresponds to KGHSH and CDR2 to LQKENI. There are 16 amino acids in the CDR3, from cysteine to phenylalanine inclusive. Left in the record is the CDR3 DNA by itself, 48 bases read in frame from the first base. Trimming leaves V shorter by 3 bases and J shorter by 3 bases, with the junction holding 8 bases beyond the gene matches. The cohort was made up of approximately 700 healthy bone marrow donors. At the time of sampling, every cohort member was nominally healthy, though immune exposures that went unrecorded were likely present. The donor tested CMV seropositive and was one of the 289 seropositive cohort members. Every donor gave a peripheral blood sample, and the peripheral blood mononuclear cells from that sample were used for TCR beta sequencing. Genomic DNA was extracted from the blood cell samples with the Qiagen DNeasy Blood Extraction Kit.

The data were obtained in a study of cytomegalovirus exposure and HLA in healthy donors (dated by TCRdb to the late 2010s). For the study in its entirety: An earlier analysis of several hundred of the donors reported roughly 300 Gb of sequence data and 117 million unique TCR beta sequences obtained from roughly 180 million T cells. An early release that covered about 600 HLA-typed donors contained about 300 gigabases of sequencing data and 75 million to 100 million unique TCR sequences. Among the roughly 410 genotyped donors, around 81% belonged to the genetic ancestry cluster associated with self-reported Caucasian donors. The study was designed to test whether signatures of past pathogen exposure could be identified by cataloging public T cell receptors. Using immunosequencing, the study profiled T cell repertoires from 500 to 800 subjects and related those repertoires to cytomegalovirus serostatus. Besides the first cohort of roughly 700 subjects, a separate validation cohort made up of roughly 120 different subjects was used. To predict cytomegalovirus infection status, the study combined high-throughput TCR immunosequencing, statistical association of individual TCRs with disease status, and machine learning. In a later analysis, previously published TCR beta repertoires from some 640 donors were re-analyzed and high-resolution HLA genotyping was added so that TCR occurrence patterns could be studied. Rather than drawing on any new phenotypic data, the later analysis identified candidate immune exposures from TCR beta sequences and the way those sequences occurred across donors. To decide whether each TCR beta V gene segment behaved as functional or pseudogenic, an earlier analysis of approximately 600 of the donors relied on high-throughput TCR beta sequencing. Donor age, sex, ethnicity and CMV serostatus were compiled alongside the repertoire data. A later genetic analysis used genome-wide SNP genotypes for about 55% of the 666 donors, treating that subset as a discovery cohort. All discovery cohort repertoires had been generated on a single sequencing platform. Class I and class II HLA loci were covered by the typing at four-digit resolution. The number of typed donors differed by locus: roughly 629-640 for A, B, C, DRB1 and DQB1; 500 to 550 for DQA1; 606 for DPA1; and 400 to 480 for DPB1. Five DR-DQ haplotypes were handled as single units for association and clustering, since linkage in the cohort was strong. Across around 400 genotyped donors of the cohort, an average of about 240,000 unique TCR beta nucleotide sequences per donor were sequenced, and roughly 20% of those sequences were non-productive. On the study overall, not on this receptor specifically: In a later analysis, TCR association rates were found to vary across HLA loci, with the most associated TCRs seen for DRB1 alleles and the fewest for HLA-C alleles. A total of about 180 TCR beta chains were listed by the study as associated with cytomegalovirus. In a later analysis, some 17,000 TCR beta sequences were associated with specific HLA alleles at a false discovery rate of 0.05. Immune exposure information for the cohort was limited to CMV serostatus. Only TCR beta chains were sequenced in this cohort, and the absence of alpha or paired-chain data limited detectable features. Compared with the approximately 720-donor mean, donors in an Asian-associated ancestry cluster had fewer N-insertions in productive TCRs, according to a later genetic analysis. A further reported finding was that TCR beta sequences accurately predicted the HLA-A and HLA-B alleles for most subjects in the first cohort. The 87-base-pair reads could not distinguish some IMGT-functional V segments, including TRBV6-2 and TRBV6-3, so those segments were excluded. An earlier analysis of some 560 of the donors showed that most TCR beta V segments appeared in productive rearrangements either about 87% or about 30% of the time, which broadly matched IMGT annotations. According to a later analysis, parvovirus B19, influenza, CMV and Epstein-Barr virus appeared linked to several top co-occurrence clusters. In a later analysis, most CMV-associated TCR beta chains were found to appear HLA-restricted, with HLA associations seemingly driven largely by CMV exposure. V-gene and J-gene trimming of TCR beta chains was associated with a missense DCLRE1C variant in a later genetic analysis, and the association was replicated in an independent cohort. In vitro tests confirmed that a few of the cytomegalovirus-associated TCR beta chains recognize cytomegalovirus antigens. Cytomegalovirus status was reported to be diagnosed by the classifier with high specificity and sensitivity in both the original and validation cohorts. Across donors, most TCR sequences were observed very rarely, whereas some public TCRs were present in many individuals. Linkage disequilibrium might explain the correlated functional status among segregating V segments, but an unknown experimental factor could not be ruled out. Because HLA typing was missing for some donors at each locus, association tests included only the typed subset. When HLA alleles, especially DR and DQ, strongly co-occurred, attributing TCR associations to individual alleles was difficult. In a later analysis, HLA-associated TCR beta chains were found to be more clonally expanded and to have lower generation probabilities than equally common non-associated chains. Some 15 rarely observed V segments, including chromosome 9 orphons, were excluded from the earlier analysis of a few hundred of the donors because counts were too low. The authors suggested that the approach could potentially be extended to other disease states and immunological phenotypes. The sequencing pipeline was judged likely to have produced a cluster of highly shared sequence variants as a technical artifact. Presence/absence analyses assumed roughly uniform sequencing depth across donors, an assumption that may not hold.

Library method: the immunoSEQ multiplex PCR assay. The multiplex PCR relied on a mix of 60 forward primers for TCR Vbeta segments and 13 reverse primers for TCR Jbeta segments. The CDR3 region of rearranged TCR beta genes was amplified from genomic DNA by a multiplex PCR assay. The Illumina HiSeq System was used to sequence the amplified TCR beta libraries as 87-base-pair reads. In the source study's methods: A later analysis counted tens of millions of unique TCR beta chains across the 666 repertoires, and 9.5 million to 11 million of these chains were shared by at least two donors. Raw reads were error-corrected and collapsed into unique sequences with a nearest-neighbor algorithm that merged closely related sequences to remove PCR and sequencing errors. CDR3 sequences were aligned to IMGT reference sequences to assign V, D and J gene segments. For a sequence to be retained, a match of at least six nucleotides was required to both a V gene segment and a J gene segment. Rearrangements were called productive when the CDR3 lacked stop codons and stayed in frame with V and J; all others were non-productive. CDR3 was defined by IMGT convention, running from the second conserved V-encoded cysteine to the conserved J-encoded phenylalanine. The earlier analysis of roughly 590 of the donors excluded sequences that lacked an unambiguous match to a single V gene segment. An earlier analysis of just under 600 of the donors called V segments functional above 56.7% productive rearrangements and segregating when the between-donor standard deviation exceeded 5%. A statistical classification framework was built for diagnosing cytomegalovirus status from the catalog of TCR beta chain sequences. In a later analysis, V and J genes were assigned by comparing TCR nucleotide sequences against IMGT/GENE-DB human TR gene sequences. In a later analysis, CDR3 sequences and most-parsimonious VDJ recombination scenarios were assigned using the TCRdist pipeline. In a later analysis, every TCR beta chain was defined by the combination of its CDR3 amino acid sequence and its V-gene family, and reads without a unique V-gene family were dropped. A later analysis removed 500 to 650 highly shared, low-generation-probability nucleotide sequences to deal with suspected cross-contamination and a sequencing artifact. In a later analysis, a clonal expansion index for each public chain was calculated from normalized within-repertoire ranks of inferred template counts. In a later analysis, generation probabilities were computed using a VDJ recombination model fitted to out-of-frame rearrangements, and the results were checked against IGoR. A later analysis scored TCR-TCR, TCR-HLA and TCR-CMV co-occurrence with hypergeometric tests, applying a repertoire-size bias correction to TCR pairs. In a later analysis, false discovery rates were estimated by permuting HLA or CMV assignments 20 times. A later analysis grouped co-occurring TCRs with DBSCAN, adding TCRdist sequence similarity when clustering within HLA-allele-positive subsets. For co-occurrence clustering, repertoires with fewer than 30,000 or more than 120,000 public chains were excluded, along with roughly five repertoires with anomalous nucleotide sharing. Entries here come from immuneACCESS through TCRdb and include only in-frame sequences with V and J called. Some clones fail to appear in such tables; in the studies checked, an unresolved V gene covers under half of the shortfall, and the cause of the remainder is unknown. The V and J calls and clone size come from that table; D and trimming were worked out from the DNA. Recorded for this sample are 180,000 or so clones; roughly 75% of them occurred a single time. Roughly 8% of the sample comes from the top ten.

Specimen: PBMCs. The TCR comes from a middle-aged woman in good health and CMV-seropositive. The chain is encoded by TRBV18 joined to TRBJ2-1, with 7 junctional bases fitting TRBD2. The DNA sequence follows: TGTGCCAGCTCACCCCCCGGGAGCGGGAACTACAATGAGCAGTTCTTC. Its protein product is CASSPPGSGNYNEQFF.